The next 29 T cell receptor beta chains were all read from a single sample in a study of cytomegalovirus exposure and HLA in healthy donors. The study ran its PCR with 60 Vbeta and 13 Jbeta primers. The table came from immunoSEQ multiplex PCR; TCRdb's copy has only in-frame clones and leaves some out. The sample lists roughly 140,000 clones, roughly 82% occurring once. Specimen: PBMCs. These receptors were taken from a man aged 25 to 45 in good health and CMV-seropositive.

This chain connects TRBV9 to TRBJ2-7; 9 bases map to TRBD2. Germline V gene lookup returns CDR1 SGDLS and CDR2 YYNGEE. The CDR3 covers 16 residues. With 3 bases clipped from V and 3 bases from J, the junction kept 10 bases outside the gene matches. The CDR3 DNA sequence: TGTGCCAGCAGCGCGATACCGTTAGCGGGAGTCTACGAGCAGTACTTC. It is translated as CASSAIPLAGVYEQYF.

This clone has a single count. This chain uses TRBV30 with TRBJ2-2, with D unresolved. Germline CDR1 and CDR2: GTSNPN and SVGIG (reference sequence). The CDR3 has 13 residues. The V gene lost 2 bases and the J gene lost 7 bases, with 11 bases spanning the gap. CDR3 DNA: TGTGCCTGGAGTAAACCGGGTATCGGGGAGCTGTTTTTT. This translates into CAWSKPGIGELFF.

The rearrangement joins TRBV2 to TRBJ1-4, with TRBD1 matching 9 bases. CDR3 size: 14 residues. Germline CDR1 and CDR2: SNHLY and FYNNEI. V was pared by 6 bases and J by 8 bases, with 7 bases of the junction left unmatched. The CDR3 sequence: CASRLQGAGEKLFF. The CDR3 nucleotides are TGTGCCAGCAGGTTACAGGGGGCGGGGGAAAAACTGTTTTTT.

The genes are TRBV5-1 and TRBJ2-2; 7 bases map to TRBD1. After removal of 6 bases from V and 2 bases from J, the junction contained 7 bases not matched to a gene. Looked up from germline, CDR1 is SGHRS and CDR2 is YFSETQ. This CDR3 comprises 15 residues. As DNA, the CDR3 is TGCGCCAGCACCGGGACAGTCGGAAACACCGGGGAGCTGTTTTTT. Translating it yields CASTGTVGNTGELFF.

V is TRBV19 and J is TRBJ2-7, with D unclear. V lost 4 bases and J 1 base, leaving 20 bases between the germline ends. From germline, CDR1 is LNHDA and CDR2 SQIVND (reference sequence). This CDR3 contains 17 residues. The CDR3: CASSTTRKLAASYEQYF. CDR3 bases: TGTGCCAGTAGTACTACCCGAAAATTAGCAGCGTCCTACGAGCAGTACTTC.

This clone was counted between two and nine times. This rearrangement joins TRBV7-6 to TRBJ2-3, with D possibly TRBD2 on 6 matching bases. Trimming removed 1 base from V and 4 bases from J, with 9 bases in between. This CDR3 is built from 14 residues. Germline lookup yields CDR1 SGHVS and CDR2 FNYEAQ. The CDR3 sequence: CASSLGLVPDTQYF. Written as DNA, the CDR3 is TGTGCCAGCAGCTTAGGACTAGTTCCAGATACGCAGTATTTT.

This clone appeared a single time. This chain uses TRBV30 with TRBJ1-1; D perhaps matches TRBD1 (5 bases). The CDR3 covers 13 residues. V gave up 7 bases and J gave up 1 base, with 13 bases separating them. CDR1 is GTSNPN and CDR2 is SVGIG in the germline V gene (reference sequence). The CDR3 coding sequence is TGTGCCTTGGACCCGGGGGGGAACACTGAAGCTTTCTTT. Its protein product is CALDPGGNTEAFF. Full variable domain (outside the CDR3, taken from reference TRBV30 and TRBJ1-1): SQTIHQWPATLVQPVGSPLSLECTVEGTSNPNLYWYRQAAGRGLQLLFYSVGIGQISSEVPQNLSASRPQDRQFILSSKKLLLSDSGFYLCALDPGGNTEAFFGQGTRLTVV.

This chain joins TRBV7-8 and TRBJ2-1; 8 bases are a match to TRBD1. Germline V gene lookup returns CDR1 SGHVS and CDR2 FQNEAQ. This CDR3 contains 17 residues. The junction had 10 bases not matched to a gene; V was cut back by 4 bases and J by 2 bases. CDR3 sequence (DNA): TGTGCCAGCAGCTCCCCTAGACAGGGGAGAGCCTACAATGAGCAGTTCTTC. This encodes CASSSPRQGRAYNEQFF.

J is TRBJ1-2 and V is TRBV28; D is ambiguous. V gave up 3 bases and J gave up 4 bases, with 9 bases separating them. Germline V gives CDR1 MDHEN, CDR2 SYDVKM. The CDR3 has 13 residues. DNA for the CDR3: TGTGCCAGCAGTTTTGAACAGATCTATGGCTACACCTTC. It yields the protein CASSFEQIYGYTF.

The chain couples TRBV4-2 to TRBJ1-1, with unresolved D. CDR3 length equals 18 residues. Germline V gene sequence: CDR1 LGHNA, CDR2 YNFKEQ. The V gene lost 0 bases and the J gene lost 0 bases, with 17 bases spanning the gap. The DNA of the CDR3 is TGTGCCAGCAGCCAAGAGGACTCCGGCCCCTCCATGAACACTGAAGCTTTCTTT. It is translated as CASSQEDSGPSMNTEAFF.

This clone has more than one count but fewer than ten. The rearrangement uses TRBV5-6 and TRBJ1-1; TRBD1 is a possible D gene (6 bases). The CDR3 runs to 12 residues. Trimming removed 3 bases at V and 7 bases at J, with 10 bases between. Germline-derived CDR1 and CDR2 are SGHDT and YYEEEE. The CDR3: CASSSGVGEAFF. The CDR3 nucleotides are TGTGCCAGCAGCTCAGGGGTGGGTGAAGCTTTCTTT. Supplemented by reference TRBV5-6 and TRBJ1-1, the full variable domain reads DAGVTQSPTHLIKTRGQQVTLRCSPKSGHDTVSWYQQALGQGPQFIFQYYEEEERQRGNFPDRFSGHQFPNYSSELNVNALLLGDSALYLCASSSGVGEAFFGQGTRLTVV.

This clone was found a few times. This chain joins TRBV7-9 and TRBJ1-3; 9 bases match TRBD1. The CDR3 spans 15 residues. Trimming cost V 5 bases and J 4 bases; bases outside gene matches: 6. In germline, CDR1 is SEHNR, CDR2 FQNEAQ (reference sequence). The CDR3 reads CASSASGQGGNTIYF. In DNA form, the CDR3 reads TGTGCCAGCAGCGCATCCGGACAGGGGGGAAACACCATATATTTT.

This chain links TRBV1 with TRBJ1-3. TRBV1 is shown as a pseudogene. This CDR3 is built from 17 residues. The CDR3 nucleotides are TGCACCAGCAGCCAAGAGGGCAGGGAGGTTTCTGGAAACACCATATATTTT. Its translation: CTSSQEGREVSGNTIYF.

This rearrangement joins TRBV6-5 to TRBJ2-1; TRBD1 aligns across 10 bases. J lost 4 bases, V lost 7 bases, and 4 bases had no gene match. CDR1 is MNHEY and CDR2 is SVGAGI in the germline V gene. This CDR3 comprises 14 residues. The chain's CDR3 is CASTRDRGYNEQFF. CDR3 sequence (DNA): TGTGCCAGCACCCGGGACAGGGGTTACAATGAGCAGTTCTTC.

The chain links TRBV4-1 to TRBJ2-7, with 9 bases aligning to TRBD1. CDR1 is MGHRA, CDR2 YSYEKL, per germline. Losses at the gene ends were 4 bases for V and 5 bases for J; bases not matched to a gene: 6. CDR3 length: 14 residues. The CDR3 nucleotides read TGCGCCAGCAGCCCTCCCTGGACAGGGGACGAGCAGTACTTC. It codes for CASSPPWTGDEQYF.

The V and J genes are TRBV7-2 and TRBJ1-2; D possibly corresponds to TRBD1 (6 bases). V was cut by 4 bases and J by 4 bases, with 10 bases left in between. This CDR3 is 13 amino acids long. In germline, CDR1 is SGHTA, CDR2 FQGNSA. The CDR3, as DNA: TGTGCCAGCAGCTCCCACAGGGCCTATGGCTACACCTTC. This codes for CASSSHRAYGYTF.

The CDR3 DNA is TGTGCCAGCAGCTTATCTGCGGGATTCGGGGAGCTGTTTTTT. This translates into CASSLSAGFGELFF. The chain uses TRBV7-9 and TRBJ2-2; D is possibly TRBD2 (6 bases). V lost 2 bases and J lost 7, with 11 bases in between. Germline CDR1 SEHNR, CDR2 FQNEAQ (reference sequence). The CDR3 covers 14 residues.

This chain connects TRBV6-6 to TRBJ2-5; a weak D match, TRBD2 (5 bases). Germline V lookup: CDR1 MNHNY, CDR2 SVGAGI (reference sequence). This CDR3 is built from 13 residues. Trimming shortened V by 5 bases and J by 2 bases, and 9 bases separated the two germline ends. The CDR3 DNA reads TGTGCCAGCAGTAGGACTGTACAAGAGACCCAGTACTTC. This codes for CASSRTVQETQYF.

The V and J genes are TRBV28 and TRBJ2-1; 8 bases align to TRBD1. This CDR3 comprises 16 residues. V lost 6 bases to trimming and J lost 7 bases; unmatched junction nucleotides: 14. The germline V gene encodes CDR1 MDHEN and CDR2 SYDVKM. For the CDR3, the DNA is TGTGCCAGCAGCCGGGATGGGACAGGTATCAGGAATGAGCAGTTCTTC. Amino acids: CASSRDGTGIRNEQFF.

CDR3 sequence reads: CASSQVARQDSNQPQHF. CDR3 nucleotides: TGCGCCAGCAGCCAAGTCGCCCGGCAGGATAGCAATCAGCCCCAGCATTTT. The rearrangement links TRBV4-3 to TRBJ1-5; D is unclear. CDR3 length: 17 amino acids. Trimming took off 1 base at V and 0 bases at J, with 13 bases between the two ends. The V gene's germline CDR1 is LGHNA and CDR2 YSLEER.

The V gene is TRBV4-2, the J gene TRBJ1-3, with 7 bases matching TRBD1. This CDR3 region has 16 residues. Germline CDR1 and CDR2: LGHNA and YNFKEQ. V was pared by 4 bases and J by 0 bases, with 6 bases of the junction left unmatched. CDR3 loop: CASSPIGQDSGNTIYF. DNA of the CDR3: TGTGCCAGCAGCCCTATAGGACAGGACTCTGGAAACACCATATATTTT.

The rearrangement joins TRBV5-1 to TRBJ2-1; the match to TRBD2 covers 8 bases. Germline V gene data show CDR1 as SGHRS and CDR2 as YFSETQ. With 3 bases clipped from V and 9 bases from J, the junction kept 8 bases outside the gene matches. The CDR3 is 14 amino acids. CDR3 DNA: TGCGCCAGCAGCTCCCCGGGACTAGTTATTGAGCAGTTCTTC. It encodes CASSSPGLVIEQFF.

This clone has a handful of counts. The same CDR3 is also encoded by other DNA sequences in this sample. V and J are TRBV28 and TRBJ1-4, with D perhaps TRBD1 (5 bases). With 2 bases removed from V and 0 bases from J, the gap between germline ends came to 10 bases. Germline assignment: CDR1 MDHEN and CDR2 SYDVKM. The CDR3 runs to 16 residues. CDR3 nucleotides: TGTGCCAGCAGTTTAGGGGGGGGAGCAACTAATGAAAAACTGTTTTTT. This encodes CASSLGGGATNEKLFF.

The rearrangement joins TRBV4-1 to TRBJ2-2; 11 bases line up with TRBD2. This CDR3 comprises 19 residues. Germline V gives CDR1 MGHRA, CDR2 YSYEKL. V shed 1 base, J shed 2 bases, and the junction held 9 bases outside the gene matches. The CDR3 loop reads CASSQGPSGRTYNTGELFF. For the CDR3, the DNA is TGCGCCAGCAGCCAAGGACCTAGCGGGAGGACGTATAACACCGGGGAGCTGTTTTTT.

The CDR3 DNA is TGCGCCAGCAGCCAAGGCAGGCTGAACACTGAAGCTTTCTTT. Protein product: CASSQGRLNTEAFF. The chain links TRBV4-1 to TRBJ1-1; D is undetermined. Germline V gene sequence: CDR1 MGHRA, CDR2 YSYEKL. The CDR3 has 14 amino acids. Trimming removed 1 base at V and 0 bases at J, with 6 bases between.

This chain joins TRBV5-1 and TRBJ1-1; no reliable D call. The CDR3 runs to 16 residues. V gave up 0 bases and J gave up 0 bases, with 12 bases separating them. Germline CDR1 reads SGHRS; CDR2 reads YFSETQ. CDR3 in amino acids: CASSLVTGSMNTEAFF. The DNA of the CDR3 is TGCGCCAGCAGCTTGGTAACTGGGAGCATGAACACTGAAGCTTTCTTT. Full variable domain (remainder filled in from reference TRBV5-1 and TRBJ1-1): KAGVTQTPRYLIKTRGQQVTLSCSPISGHRSVSWYQQTPGQGLQFLFEYFSETQRNKGNFPGRFSGRQFSNSRSEMNVSTLELGDSALYLCASSLVTGSMNTEAFFGQGTRLTVV.

CDR3 sequence (DNA): TGTGCCAGCAGCTACTCTGGAAACACCATATATTTT. Protein sequence: CASSYSGNTIYF. The V and J genes are TRBV2 and TRBJ1-3; D is uncertain. CDR3 length: 12 residues. Germline lookup yields CDR1 SNHLY and CDR2 FYNNEI. The V end was cut by 6 bases, the J end by 0 bases, with 3 bases between.

The chain employs TRBV7-2 and TRBJ2-5, with D possibly TRBD1 on 6 matching bases. This CDR3 region has 17 residues. Trimming removed 4 bases at V and 0 bases at J, with 18 bases between. The germline gives CDR1 SGHTA, CDR2 FQGNSA. This CDR3 reads CASSSAVWGPYQETQYF. As DNA, the CDR3 is TGTGCCAGCAGCTCTGCCGTGTGGGGGCCTTACCAAGAGACCCAGTACTTC.

V is TRBV5-1 and J is TRBJ2-3; possible D gene TRBD1, 6 bases. Germline CDR1 SGHRS, CDR2 YFSETQ. The CDR3 loop spans 15 amino acids. The ends were cut back, 4 bases at V and 3 bases at J, with 15 bases in the middle. The chain's CDR3 is CASSAPAGETDTQYF. In nucleotides, the CDR3 is TGCGCCAGCAGCGCCCCCGCAGGGGAAACAGATACGCAGTATTTT.